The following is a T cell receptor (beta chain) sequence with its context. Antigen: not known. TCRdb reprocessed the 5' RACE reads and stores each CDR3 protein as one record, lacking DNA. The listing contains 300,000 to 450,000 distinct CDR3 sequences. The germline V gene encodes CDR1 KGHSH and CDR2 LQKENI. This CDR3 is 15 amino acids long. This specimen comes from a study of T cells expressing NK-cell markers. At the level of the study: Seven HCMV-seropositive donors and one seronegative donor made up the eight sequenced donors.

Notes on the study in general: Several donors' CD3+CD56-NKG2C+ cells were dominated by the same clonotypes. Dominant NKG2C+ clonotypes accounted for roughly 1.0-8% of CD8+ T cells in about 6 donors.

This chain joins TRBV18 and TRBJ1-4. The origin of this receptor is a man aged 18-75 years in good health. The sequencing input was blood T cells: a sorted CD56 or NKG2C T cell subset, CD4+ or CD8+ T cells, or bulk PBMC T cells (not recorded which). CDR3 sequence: CASSPQGGLKEKLFF. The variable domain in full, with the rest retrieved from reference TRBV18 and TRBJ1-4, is NAGVMQNPRHLVRRRGQEARLRCSPMKGHSHVYWYRQLPEEGLKFMVYLQKENIIDESGMPKERFSAEFPKEGPSILRIQQVVRGDSAAYFCASSPQGGLKEKLFFGSGTQLSVL.